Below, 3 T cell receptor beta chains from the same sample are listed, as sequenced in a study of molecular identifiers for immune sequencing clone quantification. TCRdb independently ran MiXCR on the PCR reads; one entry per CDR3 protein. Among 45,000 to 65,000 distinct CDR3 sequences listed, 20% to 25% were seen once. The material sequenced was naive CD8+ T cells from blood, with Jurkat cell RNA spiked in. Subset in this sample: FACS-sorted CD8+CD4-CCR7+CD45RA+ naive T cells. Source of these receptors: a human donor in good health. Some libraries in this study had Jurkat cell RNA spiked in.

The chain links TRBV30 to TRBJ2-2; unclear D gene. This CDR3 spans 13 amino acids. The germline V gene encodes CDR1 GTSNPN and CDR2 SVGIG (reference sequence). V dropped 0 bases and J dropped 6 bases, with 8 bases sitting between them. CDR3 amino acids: CAWSVLGAGELFF. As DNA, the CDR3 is TGTGCCTGGAGTGTACTTGGTGCCGGGGAGCTGTTTTTT.

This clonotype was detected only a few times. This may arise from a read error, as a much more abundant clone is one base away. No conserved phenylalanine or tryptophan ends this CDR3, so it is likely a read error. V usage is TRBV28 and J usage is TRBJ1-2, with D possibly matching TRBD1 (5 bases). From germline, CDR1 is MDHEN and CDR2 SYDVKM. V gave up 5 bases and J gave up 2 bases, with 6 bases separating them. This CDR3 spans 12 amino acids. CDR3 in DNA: TGTGCCAGCAGTAGGGGAAACTATGGCTACACCCTC. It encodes CASSRGNYGYTL.

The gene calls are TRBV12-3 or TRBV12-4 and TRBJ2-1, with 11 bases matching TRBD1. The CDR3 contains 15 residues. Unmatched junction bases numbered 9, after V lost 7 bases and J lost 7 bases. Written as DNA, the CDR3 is TGTGCCAGCAACCTGGACAGGGGGCAAGTAAATGAGCAGTTCTTC. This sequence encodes CASNLDRGQVNEQFF.